Listed here are 22 T cell receptor beta chains from one sample, sequenced in a study of blood T cell repertoires in COVID-19. Repertoires were generated with immunoSEQ multiplex PCR, while TCRdb's copy carries only in-frame clones and drops some. The repertoire has about 80,000 clones, roughly 90% of them found once; the top ten carry around 10%. What was sequenced was peripheral blood. These receptors all stem from a man between 65 and 80 years old with active or convalescent COVID-19.

The V gene is TRBV4-1, the J gene TRBJ2-3; D perhaps matches TRBD2 (6 bases). V lost 0 bases to trimming and J lost 6 bases, with 10 bases between them. This CDR3 comprises 14 residues. CDR1 and CDR2 (germline): MGHRA, YSYEKL. CDR3 residues: CASSQDLRGDTQYF. CDR3 nucleotide sequence: TGCGCCAGCAGCCAAGATCTCCGGGGGGATACGCAGTATTTT.

The count of this clone is one. The J gene is TRBJ2-3, the V gene TRBV5-1; weak D call: TRBD1 (6 bases). The V end was cut by 0 bases, the J end by 6 bases, with 29 bases between. The germline V gene encodes CDR1 SGHRS and CDR2 YFSETQ. The CDR3 runs 20 residues. The CDR3 bases are TGCGCCAGCAGCTTGGCCAAGACTTGGTCAGGGGCCCTCCGGCCCGATACGCAGTATTTT. It specifies CASSLAKTWSGALRPDTQYF.

The chain uses TRBV29-1 and TRBJ2-3, with 13 bases matching TRBD2. CDR1 is SQVTM and CDR2 is ANQGSEA in the germline V gene. J lost 5 bases, V lost 1 base, and 3 bases had no gene match. This CDR3 region has 15 residues. The CDR3 here is CSVEGLAGGIDTQYF. In nucleotides, the CDR3 is TGCAGCGTTGAAGGACTAGCGGGGGGTATAGATACGCAGTATTTT.

The V and J genes are TRBV18 and TRBJ1-2; 10 positions agree with TRBD1. CDR1 and CDR2 (germline): KGHSH, LQKENI. The V and J ends lost 2 bases and 2 bases, in that order; junction bases with no gene match: 2. The CDR3 runs 15 residues. The CDR3, as DNA: TGTGCCAGCTCACCAACGGGACAGGGGAACTATGGCTACACCTTC. It translates to CASSPTGQGNYGYTF. Looking up the rest from reference TRBV18 and TRBJ1-2 gives the full variable domain: NAGVMQNPRHLVRRRGQEARLRCSPMKGHSHVYWYRQLPEEGLKFMVYLQKENIIDESGMPKERFSAEFPKEGPSILRIQQVVRGDSAAYFCASSPTGQGNYGYTFGSGTRLTVV.

The V call is TRBV9, the J call TRBJ1-2; weak D call: TRBD1 (6 bases). The CDR3 is 18 residues long. Trimming removed 4 bases at V and 1 base at J, with 23 bases between. CDR1 is SGDLS, CDR2 YYNGEE, per germline. The CDR3 loop is CASSPRKGGGKGNYGYTF. The CDR3 nucleotides read TGTGCCAGCAGCCCGCGAAAGGGGGGAGGGAAGGGTAACTATGGCTACACCTTC.

This chain connects TRBV5-5 to TRBJ1-5; 7 positions match TRBD1. This CDR3 contains 14 residues. J gave up 7 bases and V 4 bases, and 8 bases lay outside the gene matches. From germline, CDR1 is SGHKS and CDR2 YYEKEE (reference sequence). The CDR3 DNA sequence: TGTGCCAGCAGCACGGGACAGATGGGCCAGCCCCAGCATTTT. This codes for CASSTGQMGQPQHF.

The chain recombines TRBV15 with TRBJ1-4; D unresolved. With 0 bases removed from V and 8 bases from J, the gap between germline ends came to 16 bases. The CDR3 runs to 16 residues. Germline V lookup: CDR1 LNHNV, CDR2 YYDKDF (reference sequence). The DNA for the CDR3 is TGTGCCACCAGCAGAGAATCAGGCAGGTCGCTGGAAAAACTGTTTTTT. Translating gives CATSRESGRSLEKLFF.

As for this clone: The junction departs from the called germline gene at one end, perhaps through a read error. The chain couples TRBV4-1 to TRBJ1-1; possible D gene TRBD1, 5 bases. CDR1 is MGHRA and CDR2 is YSYEKL in the germline V gene. The CDR3 is 14 amino acids. CDR3 in amino acids: CASTQSTANTEAFF. In nucleotides, the CDR3 is TGCGCCAGCACCCAATCGACAGCAAACACTGAAGCTTTCTTT.

This chain connects TRBV6-5 to TRBJ2-4; weak D call: TRBD2 (5 bases). The CDR3 has 15 residues. Per the germline V gene, CDR1 is MNHEY and CDR2 is SVGAGI. With 8 bases removed from V and 0 bases from J, the gap between germline ends came to 14 bases. This CDR3 reads CASATGRVAKNIQYF. The CDR3 DNA reads as TGTGCCAGCGCCACTGGGAGAGTAGCCAAAAACATTCAGTACTTC.

In this sample, this clone turned up once. The chain employs TRBV15 and TRBJ1-3; D is possibly TRBD1 (6 bases). This CDR3 has 16 amino acids. Looked up from germline, CDR1 is LNHNV and CDR2 is YYDKDF (reference sequence). The V and J ends lost 1 base and 9 bases respectively, with 19 bases between them. CDR3 protein: CATSRGQAARVGTIYF. DNA of the CDR3: TGTGCCACCAGCAGAGGACAGGCTGCCCGTGTTGGCACCATATATTTT.

The chain links TRBV4-3 to TRBJ2-7; D is possibly TRBD2 (6 bases). The CDR3 covers 15 residues. Germline CDR1 reads LGHNA; CDR2 reads YSLEER. V was shortened by 1 base and J by 4 bases, with 14 bases between the two germline ends. CDR3 region: CASSQVPAGRYEQYF. CDR3 DNA: TGCGCCAGCAGCCAAGTTCCCGCAGGGAGGTACGAGCAGTACTTC.

This clone was seen only once. V and J are TRBV5-1 and TRBJ1-2; D ambiguous. Germline V gene lookup returns CDR1 SGHRS and CDR2 YFSETQ. There are 16 residues in the CDR3. V was pared by 1 base and J by 3 bases, with 16 bases between. CDR3 loop: CASSLWPPRKDYGYTF. In DNA form, the CDR3 reads TGCGCCAGCAGCTTGTGGCCACCCCGAAAAGACTATGGCTACACCTTC.

The rearrangement links TRBV7-3 to TRBJ2-1; 10 bases fit TRBD2. CDR1 SGHTA and CDR2 FQGTGA come from the germline V gene. The CDR3 spans 16 residues. The J segment lost 4 bases and the V segment lost 2 bases, leaving 5 bases of the junction unmatched. CDR3 loop: CASSLVASGGYNEQFF. The CDR3 coding sequence is TGTGCCAGCAGCTTAGTAGCTAGCGGGGGTTACAATGAGCAGTTCTTC. The full variable domain, rest sourced from reference TRBV7-3 and TRBJ2-1, is GAGVSQTPSNKVTEKGKYVELRCDPISGHTALYWYRQSLGQGPEFLIYFQGTGAADDSGLPNDRFFAVRPEGSVSTLKIQRTERGDSAVYLCASSLVASGGYNEQFFGPGTRLTVL.

This clone was found once. The genes are TRBV19 and TRBJ2-3; 8 bases are a match to TRBD1. V was pared by 7 bases and J by 2 bases, with 11 bases of the junction left unmatched. CDR3 length equals 16 residues. Germline CDR1 is LNHDA and CDR2 is SQIVND (reference sequence). The CDR3 nucleotides are TGTGCCAGTAAAAAAGGACAGGGAAGATTCACAGATACGCAGTATTTT. It specifies CASKKGQGRFTDTQYF.

The chain links TRBV6-5 to TRBJ2-2; a possible D gene is TRBD1 (5 bases). Per germline, CDR1 MNHEY and CDR2 SVGAGI. Trimming removed 5 bases at V and 0 bases at J, with 10 bases between. This CDR3 comprises 15 residues. CDR3 bases: TGTGCCAGCAGTACAGACAGCGCGAACACCGGGGAGCTGTTTTTT. This gives the protein CASSTDSANTGELFF.

The chain joins TRBV5-1 to TRBJ2-2, with D possibly TRBD2 on 6 matching bases. V lost 0 bases and J lost 1, with 13 bases in between. Germline V gene data show CDR1 as SGHRS and CDR2 as YFSETQ. The CDR3 has 17 residues. The CDR3 DNA sequence: TGCGCCAGCAGCTTGGCGGCCAGGCGGGGGAACACCGGGGAGCTGTTTTTT. Protein sequence: CASSLAARRGNTGELFF.

The chain joins TRBV4-1 to TRBJ1-4, with 8 bases lining up with TRBD1. J gave up 6 bases and V 3 bases, and 6 bases lay outside the gene matches. CDR1 and CDR2 from the germline V gene are MGHRA and YSYEKL. This CDR3 is 15 amino acids long. Here the CDR3 DNA reads TGCGCCAGCAGCCATCCAGGGGGCGCATATGAAAAACTGTTTTTT. Amino acids: CASSHPGGAYEKLFF.

The chain joins TRBV4-2 to TRBJ2-3; the match to TRBD2 covers 12 bases. The CDR3 spans 15 residues. The ends lost 2 bases at V and 4 bases at J; junction bases unmatched: 1. In germline, CDR1 is LGHNA, CDR2 YNFKEQ. The DNA of the CDR3 is TGTGCCAGCAGCCAAAGACTAGCGGGGGCAGATACGCAGTATTTT. Protein sequence: CASSQRLAGADTQYF.

The chain uses TRBV20-1 and TRBJ1-6; D is unresolved. CDR1 and CDR2 from the germline V gene are DFQATT and SNEGSKA (reference sequence). The V and J ends lost 3 bases and 11 bases respectively, with 11 bases between them. The CDR3 extends over 12 amino acids. The CDR3 spells CSASPRMAPLHF. Here the CDR3 DNA reads TGCAGTGCTAGTCCCAGGATGGCACCCCTCCACTTT.

J is TRBJ1-3 and V is TRBV5-1; D gene ambiguous. The CDR3 has 16 amino acids. The V gene lost 0 bases and the J gene lost 0 bases, with 10 bases spanning the gap. Germline V gene sequence: CDR1 SGHRS, CDR2 YFSETQ. CDR3 amino acids: CASSLGSPSSGNTIYF. The CDR3 DNA is TGCGCCAGCAGCTTGGGGTCACCGAGCTCTGGAAACACCATATATTTT.

The chain employs TRBV5-1 and TRBJ1-4; the D gene is possibly TRBD1 (5 bases). There are 14 residues in the CDR3. Trimming shortened V by 4 bases and J by 4 bases, and 11 bases separated the two germline ends. Germline V gene lookup returns CDR1 SGHRS and CDR2 YFSETQ. Written as DNA, the CDR3 is TGCGCCAGCAGCAACGGGGGGAGTAATGAAAAACTGTTTTTT. It yields the protein CASSNGGSNEKLFF.

This chain links TRBV21-1 with TRBJ2-4; TRBD2 reflects the table's D call only, with no check against the DNA. TRBV21-1 is assigned pseudogene status. CDR3 size: 16 residues. CDR3 coding DNA: TGTGCCAGCAGTACCGGGAGAGACTTAGCCAAAAACATTCAGTACTTC. It encodes CASSTGRDLAKNIQYF.